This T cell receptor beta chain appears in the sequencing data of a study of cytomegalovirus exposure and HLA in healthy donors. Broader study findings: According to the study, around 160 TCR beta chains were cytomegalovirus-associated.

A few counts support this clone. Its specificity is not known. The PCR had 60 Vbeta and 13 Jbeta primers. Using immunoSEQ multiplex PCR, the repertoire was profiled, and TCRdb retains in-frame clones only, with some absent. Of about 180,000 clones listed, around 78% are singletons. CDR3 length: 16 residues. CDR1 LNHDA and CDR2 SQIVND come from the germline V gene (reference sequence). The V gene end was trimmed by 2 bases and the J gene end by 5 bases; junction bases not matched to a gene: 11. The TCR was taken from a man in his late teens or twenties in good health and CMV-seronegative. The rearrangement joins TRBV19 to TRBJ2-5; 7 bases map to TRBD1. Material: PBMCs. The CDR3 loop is CASSIPPAGGVETQYF. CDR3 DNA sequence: TGTGCCAGTAGTATACCCCCCGCAGGGGGAGTTGAGACCCAGTACTTC.